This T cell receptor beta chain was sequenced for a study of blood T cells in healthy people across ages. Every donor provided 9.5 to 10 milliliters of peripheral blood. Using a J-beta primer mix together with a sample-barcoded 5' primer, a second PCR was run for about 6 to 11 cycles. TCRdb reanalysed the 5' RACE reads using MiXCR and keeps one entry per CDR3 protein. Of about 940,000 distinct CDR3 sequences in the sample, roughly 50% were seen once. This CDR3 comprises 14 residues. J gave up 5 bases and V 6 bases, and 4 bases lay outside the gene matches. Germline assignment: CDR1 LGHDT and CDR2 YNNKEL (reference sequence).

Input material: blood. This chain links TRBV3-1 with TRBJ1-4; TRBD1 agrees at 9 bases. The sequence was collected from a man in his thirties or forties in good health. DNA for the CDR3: TGTGCCAGCAGACGACAGGGGGACAATGAAAAACTGTTTTTT. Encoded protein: CASRRQGDNEKLFF.